These T cell receptor beta chains were read from a single sample in a study of CD8 T cells in ankylosing spondylitis. TCRdb itself ran the 5' RACE reads through MiXCR, one entry per CDR3 protein. The data hold roughly 40,000 distinct CDR3 sequences, with 11% observed a single time. Sequencing was performed on blood, either unsorted or a sorted T cell fraction (not recorded which). Source of these receptors: a male donor with ankylosing spondylitis or in good health (not recorded which). CDR3s include the opening cysteine and the closing phenylalanine or tryptophan. A D gene is named only where the DNA matches it firmly. Part of the rows lack a size; the others show once, few, many or a class for expanded clones.

>TRBV4-1|TRBJ2-7|NA|NA
TGCGCCAGCAGCCAACCCGGCAGGTCCCCCTACGAGCAGTACTTC
CASSQPGRSPYEQYF
>TRBV29-1|TRBJ2-1|few|NA
TGCAGCGGGACGTACGGTGAGCAGTTCTTC
CSGTYGEQFF
>TRBV6-5|TRBJ2-7|few|TRBD1
TGTGCCAGCAGTTTTGGACAGGGAAATTACGAGCAGTACTTC
CASSFGQGNYEQYF
>TRBV29-1|TRBJ1-1|NA|NA
TGCAGCGTTGGGACCTCCGGGACGGGTACTTTCTTT
CSVGTSGTGTFF
>TRBV29-1|TRBJ1-2|NA|NA
TGCAGCGTTGGCGGGGCAGACAATAACTGTGGCTACACCTTC
CSVGGADNNCGYTF
>TRBV11-3|TRBJ2-1|NA|TRBD1
TGTGCCAGCAGCTCTCCGTGGACAGGGGACAATGAGCAGTTCTTC
CASSSPWTGDNEQFF
>TRBV5-1|TRBJ1-2|many|NA
TGCGCCAGCAGCTTCCAGGATTTGGGTGGCTACACCTTC
CASSFQDLGGYTF
>TRBV12-5|TRBJ1-6|many|TRBD1
TGTGCTAGTGGTTTGGCCGGGACAGATTCACCCCTCCACTTT
CASGLAGTDSPLHF
>TRBV5-1|TRBJ2-5|many|NA
TGCGCCAGCAGCCCGAAGGGGGGACAAGAGACCCAGTACTTC
CASSPKGGQETQYF
>TRBV25-1|TRBJ1-4|many|NA
TGTGCCAGCAGTGGGACGGGGGTTGTTGAAAAACTGTTTTTT
CASSGTGVVEKLFF
>TRBV28|TRBJ1-2|NA|TRBD1
TGTGCCAGCAGTGGGCAGACAGGGGCCGTCTGGAGTGGCTACACCTTC
CASSGQTGAVWSGYTF
>TRBV5-1|TRBJ1-1|many|TRBD1
TGCGCCAGCAGCCCGCCCCTGACAGGGGCTTCTGAAGCTTTCTTT
CASSPPLTGASEAFF
>TRBV10-3|TRBJ1-1|few|NA
TGTGCCATCAGTACGGGATGGGACACTGAAGCTTTCTTT
CAISTGWDTEAFF
>TRBV6-5|TRBJ1-2|many|NA
TGTGCCAGCAGTTACTCCCGGGGATCCAGGGGCTACACCTTC
CASSYSRGSRGYTF
>TRBV29-1|TRBJ1-2|many|TRBD1
TGCAGCGAGCAGGACAGGGGTTTAGATGGCTACACCTTC
CSEQDRGLDGYTF
>TRBV7-2|TRBJ2-5|NA|NA
TGTGCCAGCAGCGTCGTGGGTGGAGAGACCCAGTACTTC
CASSVVGGETQYF
>TRBV6-5|TRBJ1-1|many|NA
TGTGCCAGCAGTCCGGGACTTGAAGCTTTCTTT
CASSPGLEAFF
>TRBV6-1|TRBJ1-4|many|TRBD1
TGTGCCAGCAACAATTCTAATAGGCAGGGGGCAGCTGAAAAACTGTTTTTT
CASNNSNRQGAAEKLFF
>TRBV7-9|TRBJ1-1|NA|NA
TGTGCCAGCAGCTCCCCGGGGAGGACTGGAAACACTGAAGCTTTCTTT
CASSSPGRTGNTEAFF
>TRBV6-1|TRBJ1-2|many|TRBD1
TGTGCCAGCAGTCGACAGGGGGGAGCTAACTATGGCTACACCTTC
CASSRQGGANYGYTF
>TRBV20-1|TRBJ1-3|many|NA
TGCAGTGTTTCCCAAGGAACTGGAAACACCATATATTTT
CSVSQGTGNTIYF
>TRBV14|TRBJ1-1|many|TRBD1
TGTGCCAGCAGCCAAAACAGGGGCACTGAAGCTTTCTTT
CASSQNRGTEAFF
>TRBV5-1|TRBJ1-6|many|NA
TGCGCCAGCAGCTTGGTTGTAGGATCACCCCTCCACTTT
CASSLVVGSPLHF
>TRBV5-1|TRBJ2-7|many|NA
TGCGCCAGCAGCCCCTCGGGGCTACACTCCTACGAGCAGTACTTC
CASSPSGLHSYEQYF
>TRBV10-3|TRBJ2-3|many|TRBD1
TGTGCCATCACGACAGGGGACAACACAGATACGCAGTATTTT
CAITTGDNTDTQYF
>TRBV12-3/TRBV12-4|TRBJ2-3|many|NA
TGTGCCAGCAGTTTTTTGCGTGCAGATACGCAGTATTTT
CASSFLRADTQYF
>TRBV29-1|TRBJ1-2|NA|NA
TGCAGCGTTGATGGCTCGACAGGCCTTTATGGCTACACCTTC
CSVDGSTGLYGYTF
>TRBV5-6|TRBJ1-1|many|NA
TGTGCCAGCAGCTTATCAAGCACTGAAGCTTTCTTT
CASSLSSTEAFF
>TRBV5-6|TRBJ2-5|many|NA
TGTGCCAGCAGCTTGGAAGGGTCCCTAACAAAGTACTTC
CASSLEGSLTKYF
>TRBV5-1|TRBJ2-2|many|TRBD1
TGCGCCAGCAGCCCCGACAGGGGAACCGGGGAGCTGTTTTTT
CASSPDRGTGELFF
>TRBV12-3/TRBV12-4|TRBJ1-6|medium-sized|TRBD1
TGTGCCAGCACTACCAGGGGGCTGGGATCACCCCTCCACTTT
CASTTRGLGSPLHF
>TRBV5-1|TRBJ2-2|few|TRBD2
TGCGCCAGCAGCTTTAGCGGGGGCCTCACCGGGGAGCTGTTTTTT
CASSFSGGLTGELFF
>TRBV20-1|TRBJ2-2|NA|NA
TGCAGTGCTAGCGATAACACCGGGGAGCTGTTTTTT
CSASDNTGELFF
>TRBV5-1|TRBJ2-1|many|TRBD1
TGCGCCAGCAGCTTGGGACAGGGGTTAGGTGAGCAGTTCTTC
CASSLGQGLGEQFF
>TRBV4-1|TRBJ1-1|many|TRBD1
TGCGCCAGCAGCCAGCCTGCCGCAGGGGGCTGGGTGAACACTGAAGCTTTCTTT
CASSQPAAGGWVNTEAFF
>TRBV2|TRBJ1-2|few|TRBD1
TGTGCCAGCAGTCGGGACAGTCGCTATGGCTACACCTTC
CASSRDSRYGYTF
>TRBV20-1|TRBJ1-1|many|TRBD1
TGCAGTGCTAGAGGGGACCGGACAGGGGTTGAAGCTTTCTTT
CSARGDRTGVEAFF
>TRBV28|TRBJ1-3|many|TRBD1
TGTGCCAGCAGAGACAGGGCGCGGTCTGGAAACACCATATATTTT
CASRDRARSGNTIYF
>TRBV5-1|TRBJ2-7|many|NA
TGCGCCAGCAGCTCCGGACAGTTCTACGAGCAGTACTTC
CASSSGQFYEQYF
>TRBV20-1|TRBJ2-7|many|TRBD2
TGCAGTGCTATTAGCGGGGGGTTCTACGAGCAGTACTTC
CSAISGGFYEQYF
>TRBV24-1|TRBJ2-5|few|TRBD2
TGTGCCACCAGTGACCGGGAGGCTAGCGATATCGAGACCCAGTACTTC
CATSDREASDIETQYF
>TRBV6-1|TRBJ1-1|many|NA
TGTGCCAGCAGTGAATACAGGACGTCCTTTGAAGCTTTCTTT
CASSEYRTSFEAFF
>TRBV12-3/TRBV12-4|TRBJ2-3|many|NA
TGTGCCAGCAGTGCGACTAGGGTTGGACGTGGGGAGTATTTT
CASSATRVGRGEYF
>TRBV7-9|TRBJ2-7|NA|TRBD1
TGTGCCAGCAGCCTCGGGACAGGGGGTATCGAGCAGTACTTC
CASSLGTGGIEQYF
>TRBV7-9|TRBJ1-1|NA|NA
TGTGCCAGCAGCTTAGGCGGAGAAGCTTTCTTT
CASSLGGEAFF
>TRBV15|TRBJ2-7|NA|TRBD2
TGTGCCACCAGCAGTGCCGGGACTACTTCCTTC
CATSSAGTTSF
>TRBV6-2/TRBV6-3|TRBJ2-7|NA|TRBD1
TGTGCCAGCAGGCGACAGACAGGGGGAGCCTACGAGCAGTACTTC
CASRRQTGGAYEQYF
>TRBV7-9|TRBJ2-7|NA|NA
TGTGCCGGGCGGAGCTACGAGCAGTACTTC
CAGRSYEQYF
>TRBV20-1|TRBJ2-2|many|TRBD2
TGCAGTGCTCGACTAGCGGGGGTTAACACCGGGGAGCTGTTTTTT
CSARLAGVNTGELFF
>TRBV15|TRBJ1-1|few|NA
TGTGCCACCAGCAGAGATGGGAACCTGAACACTGAAGCTTTCTTT
CATSRDGNLNTEAFF
>TRBV5-1|TRBJ2-3|medium-sized|NA
TGCGCCAGCAGCTTGTTTGGGGATACGCAGTATTTT
CASSLFGDTQYF
>TRBV24-1|TRBJ2-5|NA|NA
TGTGCCACCAGTGATTCGTCGGGGGAGACCCAGTACTTC
CATSDSSGETQYF
>TRBV6-1|TRBJ1-5|NA|NA
TGTGCCAACAGTCGCGTAAGGGGTAGCAATCAGCCCCAGCATTTT
CANSRVRGSNQPQHF
>TRBV12-3/TRBV12-4|TRBJ2-3|many|NA
TGTGCCAGCAGCCCCGGAAACCCCCGCGCAGATACGCAGTATTTT
CASSPGNPRADTQYF
>TRBV12-3/TRBV12-4|TRBJ1-1|many|TRBD1
TGTGCCAGCTGGGACAGCATGAACACTGAAGCTTTCTTT
CASWDSMNTEAFF
>TRBV2|TRBJ2-2|many|TRBD1
TGTGCCAGCAGTGAGACAGGGTCCACCGGGGAGCTGTTTTTT
CASSETGSTGELFF